This T cell receptor (beta chain) is drawn from a study of beta chain features in type 1 diabetes. Whole-study findings and limits: A closer apparent resemblance between naive, central memory and Treg TCRB repertoires was seen in patients than in healthy donors.

This clone was seen a few times. Its antigen is currently unknown. With 5 bases removed from V and 5 bases from J, the gap between germline ends came to 12 bases. Germline-derived CDR1 and CDR2 are SEHNR and FQNEAQ (reference sequence). CDR3 size: 13 residues. Every bit of the isolated RNA underwent reverse transcription, so sequencing read expressed TCRB transcripts. Sequencing was performed with immunoSEQ multiplex PCR; in TCRdb, only in-frame clones are kept and a portion is missing. Among under 450,000 clones listed, around 14% were seen once. Sorted populations were all over 95% pure. Sequenced sample: naive CD4+ T cells from blood. This clonotype was sampled from a man younger than 45 in good health. V is TRBV7-9 and J is TRBJ2-5, with D perhaps TRBD1 (6 bases). CDR3 sequence: CASSPGQMETQYF. The CDR3 coding sequence is TGTGCCAGCAGCCCCGGACAGATGGAGACCCAGTACTTC.